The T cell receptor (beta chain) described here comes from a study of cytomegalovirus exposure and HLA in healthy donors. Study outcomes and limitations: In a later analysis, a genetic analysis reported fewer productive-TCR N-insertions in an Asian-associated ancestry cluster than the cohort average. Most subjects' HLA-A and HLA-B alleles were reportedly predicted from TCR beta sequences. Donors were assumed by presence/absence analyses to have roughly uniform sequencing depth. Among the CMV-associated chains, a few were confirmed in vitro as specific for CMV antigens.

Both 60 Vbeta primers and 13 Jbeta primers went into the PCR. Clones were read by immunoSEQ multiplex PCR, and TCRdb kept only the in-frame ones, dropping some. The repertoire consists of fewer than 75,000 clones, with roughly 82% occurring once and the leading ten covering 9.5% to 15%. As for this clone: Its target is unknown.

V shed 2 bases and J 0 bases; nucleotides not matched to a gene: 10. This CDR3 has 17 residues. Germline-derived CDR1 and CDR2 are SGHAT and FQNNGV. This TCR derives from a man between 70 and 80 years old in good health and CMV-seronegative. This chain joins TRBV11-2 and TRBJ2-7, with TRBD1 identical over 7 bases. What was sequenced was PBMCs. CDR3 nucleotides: TGTGCCAGCAGCTTAACCAGGACAGGACGACGCTCCTACGAGCAGTACTTC. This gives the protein CASSLTRTGRRSYEQYF.